Below, one TCR beta chain is given with its context. What it binds is not known. Germline CDR1 is SEHNR and CDR2 is FQNEAQ (reference sequence). Losses at the gene ends were 4 bases for V and 3 bases for J; bases not matched to a gene: 5. CDR3 length: 14 amino acids. The data belong to a study of T cell responses to AZD1222 COVID-19 vaccine. Study-wide results and limits: At 160-218 and 743-854, vaccine-associated CD4 TCRs were dominant, and they spanned spike. Nearly half of spike-specific TCRs reportedly target variant regions that are unmutated in the B.1.351 and B.1.1.7 variants.

Generated by immunoSEQ multiplex PCR, the TCRdb table keeps only in-frame clones and is missing some. This table holds about 130,000 clones, approximately 91% found once. This TCR derives from an adult who received the AZD1222 COVID-19 vaccine. The chain links TRBV7-9 to TRBJ1-1, with 7 nucleotides matching TRBD1. The sample was peripheral blood, taken 28 days after the second AZD1222 dose. As DNA, the CDR3 is TGTGCCAGCAGCTCACAGGGGAGGGACACTGAAGCTTTCTTT. Protein product: CASSSQGRDTEAFF.